The 6 T cell receptor beta chains below were found in one sample sequenced in a study of cytomegalovirus exposure and HLA in healthy donors. The primer mix had 60 Vbeta and 13 Jbeta primers. Here immunoSEQ multiplex PCR was the method, and the copy in TCRdb shows in-frame clones only, minus some. This sample yields fewer than 200,000 clones, of which 75% to 85% are seen a single time; 6% to 8% belongs to the top ten. The sample was PBMCs. The receptor source for this set is a male donor in good health and CMV-seropositive.

The rearrangement links TRBV30 to TRBJ2-7, with 7 bases aligning to TRBD2. Per the germline V gene, CDR1 is GTSNPN and CDR2 is SVGIG (reference sequence). The CDR3 has 11 residues. V lost 5 bases to trimming and J lost 6 bases; unmatched junction nucleotides: 4. Here the CDR3 reads CAWGREGEQYF. DNA for the CDR3: TGTGCCTGGGGGAGGGAGGGCGAGCAGTACTTC.

The chain employs TRBV5-1 and TRBJ1-2; 9 bases align to TRBD1. Germline V gene lookup returns CDR1 SGHRS and CDR2 YFSETQ. The CDR3 sequence is 17 residues long. The V segment lost 4 bases and the J segment 3 bases; nucleotides outside the gene matches: 13. The CDR3 DNA reads as TGCGCCAGCAGCCCACAAGGACAGGGGAGTTCGTACTATGGCTACACCTTC. This encodes CASSPQGQGSSYYGYTF.

The chain recombines TRBV18 with TRBJ2-7, with D possibly matching TRBD1 (5 bases). Between the trimmed V and J ends, which lost 6 bases and 2 bases, there was a span of 11 bases. The CDR3 contains 13 residues. Germline CDR1 KGHSH, CDR2 LQKENI. CDR3 sequence: CASSLGVAYEQYF. The CDR3 DNA reads TGTGCCAGCTCTCTAGGGGTTGCCTACGAGCAGTACTTC.

DNA of the CDR3: TGTGCCTGGACTAGCGGGGGGATCCAAGAGACCCAGTACTTC. It specifies CAWTSGGIQETQYF. The chain recombines TRBV30 with TRBJ2-5; 11 bases line up with TRBD2. The CDR3 has 14 amino acids. Germline trimming cut 4 bases from V and 1 base from J; bases unmatched to any gene: 2. Germline V gene data show CDR1 as GTSNPN and CDR2 as SVGIG (reference sequence).

As concerns this clone: Its ends do not fully match the called genes, so a read error is possible. This chain connects TRBV6-5 to TRBJ1-5; TRBD1 is a possible D gene (5 bases). The V gene's germline CDR1 is MNHEY and CDR2 SVGAGI. The CDR3 totals 14 residues. The CDR3 DNA is TGTGCCGGCAGTTCAGGGATTGGCAATCAGCCCCAGCATTTT. Translating it yields CAGSSGIGNQPQHF.

The chain is built from TRBV6-6 and TRBJ2-4, with 11 bases that match TRBD1. The CDR3 is 15 amino acids. Trimming took 2 bases from V and 6 from J; bases not matched to a gene: 3. Germline V gives CDR1 MNHNY, CDR2 SVGAGI (reference sequence). The CDR3 sequence is CASSYLGTGGNIQYF. In DNA form, the CDR3 reads TGTGCCAGCAGTTACCTGGGGACAGGGGGAAACATTCAGTACTTC.